Sequencing of this T cell receptor (beta chain) was carried out in a study of blood T cell repertoires in COVID-19. The wider study: Sites in the United States, Italy and Spain provided acute and convalescent COVID-19 samples. The cDNA or gDNA used as material had been derived from T cells, B-cell-depleted T cells, or PBMCs.

V lost 4 bases to trimming and J lost 6 bases, with 18 bases between them. The CDR3 is 16 residues long. Germline V lookup: CDR1 MGHDK, CDR2 SYGVNS. The authors' processing: Reference gene primer amplification gave nucleated cell count estimates. Sequencing used immunoSEQ multiplex PCR; TCRdb keeps in-frame clones, though not all of them. That table gives V, J and clone size, and the DNA gave D and trimming. The data contain under 300,000 clones, around 86% of them singletons. The V call is TRBV25-1, the J call TRBJ2-2, with a possible D match to TRBD2 (6 bases). Sequenced: peripheral blood. This receptor was obtained from a man aged 25-45 years who had recovered from COVID-19. CDR3 nucleotide sequence: TGTGCCAGCAGTGGACGACTAGTTCTAGGCGCCGGGGAGCTGTTTTTT. Amino acid sequence: CASSGRLVLGAGELFF.